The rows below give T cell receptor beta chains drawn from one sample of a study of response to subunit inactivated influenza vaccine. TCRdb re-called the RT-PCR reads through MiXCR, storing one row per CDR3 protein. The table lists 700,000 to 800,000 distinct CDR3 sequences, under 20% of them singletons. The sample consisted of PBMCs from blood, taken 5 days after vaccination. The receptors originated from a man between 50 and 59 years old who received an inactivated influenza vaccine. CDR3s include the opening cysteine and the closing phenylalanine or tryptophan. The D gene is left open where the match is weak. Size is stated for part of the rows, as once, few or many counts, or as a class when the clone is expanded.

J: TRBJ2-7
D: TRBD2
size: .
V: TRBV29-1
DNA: TGCAGCGCTAGGGGACTAGCAGTCGAGCAGTACTTC
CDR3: CSARGLAVEQYF

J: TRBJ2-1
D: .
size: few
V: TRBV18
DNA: TGTGCCAGCTCACCAACCGGGACCCTAGGGGATGAGCAGTTCTTC
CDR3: CASSPTGTLGDEQFF

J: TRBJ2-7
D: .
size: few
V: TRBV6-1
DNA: TGTGCCAGCAGCCGACAGCCTCCCTACGAGCAGTACTTC
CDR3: CASSRQPPYEQYF

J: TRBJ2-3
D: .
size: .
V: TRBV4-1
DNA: TGCGCCAGTACCCGGGACAATCAGGGGGATACGCAGTATTTT
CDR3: CASTRDNQGDTQYF

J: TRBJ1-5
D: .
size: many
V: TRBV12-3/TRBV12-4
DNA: TGTGCCAGCAGTTTAGGTCGGCATAGCAATCAGCCCCAGCATTTT
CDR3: CASSLGRHSNQPQHF

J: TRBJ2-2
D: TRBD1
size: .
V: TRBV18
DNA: TGTGCCAGCTCACTACGACAGGGGGAAGACGGGGAGCTGTTTTTT
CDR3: CASSLRQGEDGELFF

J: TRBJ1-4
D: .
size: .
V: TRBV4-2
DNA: TGTGCCAGCAGCCAAGATCGAAAGTATCAAGACGAAAAACTGTTTTTT
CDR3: CASSQDRKYQDEKLFF

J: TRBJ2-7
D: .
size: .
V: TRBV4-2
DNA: TGTGCCAGCAGGGATAGCGGAGGAAACTACGAGCAGTACTTC
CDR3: CASRDSGGNYEQYF

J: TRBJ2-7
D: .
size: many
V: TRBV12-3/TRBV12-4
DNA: TGTGCCAGCAGTTTAGCCCCCGGGATCCGTTCCTACGAGCAGTACTTC
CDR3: CASSLAPGIRSYEQYF

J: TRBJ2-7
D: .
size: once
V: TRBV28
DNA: TGTGCTTCTAACAGAGCGCATACCTACGAGCAGTACTTC
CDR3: CASNRAHTYEQYF

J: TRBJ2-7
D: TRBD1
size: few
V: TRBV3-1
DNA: TGTGCCAGCAGCCACGGACAGGGGGCGTCCGAGCAGTACTTC
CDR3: CASSHGQGASEQYF

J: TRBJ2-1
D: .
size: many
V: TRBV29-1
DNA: TGCAGCGTTGACGCGGGACAGAGCTATTACAATGAGCAGTTCTTC
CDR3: CSVDAGQSYYNEQFF

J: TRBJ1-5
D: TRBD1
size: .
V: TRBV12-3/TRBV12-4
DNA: TGTGCCAGCAGTAGAACAGGGGATCATCAGCCCCAGCATTTT
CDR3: CASSRTGDHQPQHF

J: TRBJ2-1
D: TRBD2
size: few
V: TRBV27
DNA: TGTGCCAGCAGTTCTCTCATTTTTAGCGGGGGGGCCAGCCGTGAGCAGTTCTTC
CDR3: CASSSLIFSGGASREQFF

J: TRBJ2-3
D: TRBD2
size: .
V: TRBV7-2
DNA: TGTGCCAGCAGCTTTTCGGGACTAGCCCTCGCAGATACGCAGTATTTT
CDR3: CASSFSGLALADTQYF

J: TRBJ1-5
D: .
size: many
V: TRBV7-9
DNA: TGTGCCAGCAGCTCAGGACAGCCCAATCAGCCCCAGCATTTT
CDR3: CASSSGQPNQPQHF

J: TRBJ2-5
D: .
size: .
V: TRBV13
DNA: TGTGCCAGCAGCTGGAGGTCGATGGAGGAGACCCAGTACTTC
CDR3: CASSWRSMEETQYF

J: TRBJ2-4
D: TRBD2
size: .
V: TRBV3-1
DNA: TGTGCCAGCAGCCAACATACAATAGCGGGAGGGCCCTCTAACATTCAGTACTTC
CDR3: CASSQHTIAGGPSNIQYF

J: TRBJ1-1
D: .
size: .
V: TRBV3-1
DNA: TGTGCCAGCAGCCATATGGGGTTCAGTGAAGCTTTCTTT
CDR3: CASSHMGFSEAFF

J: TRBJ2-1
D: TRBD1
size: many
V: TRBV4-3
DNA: TGCGCCAGCAGCCAAGATCCAGGGGGCAATGAGCAGTTCTTC
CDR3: CASSQDPGGNEQFF

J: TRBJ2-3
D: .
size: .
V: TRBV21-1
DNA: TGTGCCAGCAGCAAAGGGGGATCCCGATTCACAGATACGCAGTATTTT
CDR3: CASSKGGSRFTDTQYF

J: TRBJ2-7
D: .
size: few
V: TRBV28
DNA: TGTGCCAGCACTCTCAGGAGTAGCTCCTACGAGCAGTACTTC
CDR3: CASTLRSSSYEQYF

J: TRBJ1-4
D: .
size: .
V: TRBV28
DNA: TGTGCCAGCAGTTTAGGGTCCTATAATGAAAAACTGTTTTTT
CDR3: CASSLGSYNEKLFF

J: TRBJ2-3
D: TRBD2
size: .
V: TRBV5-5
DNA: TGTGCCAGCAGCCTCCGGACTAGCGCCACCACAGATACGCAGTATTTT
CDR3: CASSLRTSATTDTQYF

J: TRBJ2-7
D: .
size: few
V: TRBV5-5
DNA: TGTGCCAGCAGCTCTTCACGGTCCTACGAGCAGTACTTC
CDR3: CASSSSRSYEQYF

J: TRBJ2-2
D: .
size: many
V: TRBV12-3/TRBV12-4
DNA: TGTGCCAGCGTCGAAGTCGGGGAGCTGTTTTTT
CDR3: CASVEVGELFF

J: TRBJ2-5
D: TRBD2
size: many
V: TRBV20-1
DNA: TGCAGTGCTAGATCGGCACTAGCGGGAGAGACCCAGTACTTC
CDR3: CSARSALAGETQYF

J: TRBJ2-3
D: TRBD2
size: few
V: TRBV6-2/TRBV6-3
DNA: TGTGCCAGCAGTTACCCTGCCGGCCGACTAGCGGAACGCACAGATACGCAGTATTTT
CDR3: CASSYPAGRLAERTDTQYF

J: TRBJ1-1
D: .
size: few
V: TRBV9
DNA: TGTGCCAGCAGCGGTGGGGGAGGGGTGAACACTGAAGCTTTCTTT
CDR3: CASSGGGGVNTEAFF

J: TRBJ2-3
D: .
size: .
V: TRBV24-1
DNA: TGTGCCACCAGTGATCAACCGGGACCCCAAGCACGCACAGATACGCAGTATTTT
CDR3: CATSDQPGPQARTDTQYF

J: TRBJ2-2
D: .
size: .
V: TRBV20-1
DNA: TGCAGTGCTTATGCTCTAGACCCCACCGGGGAGCTGTTTTTT
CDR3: CSAYALDPTGELFF

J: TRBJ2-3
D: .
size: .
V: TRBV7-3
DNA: TGTGCCAGCAACTTAACGGGCACAGATACGCAGTATTTT
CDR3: CASNLTGTDTQYF

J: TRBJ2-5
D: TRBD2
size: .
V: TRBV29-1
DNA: TGCAGCGTTCCTTGGGGAGGGAACCAAGAGACCCAGTACTTC
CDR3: CSVPWGGNQETQYF

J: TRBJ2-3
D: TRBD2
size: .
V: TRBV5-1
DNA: TGCGCCAGCAGCCCGCTAGCGGGGGTCACCTCTAGCACAGATACGCAGTATTTT
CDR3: CASSPLAGVTSSTDTQYF

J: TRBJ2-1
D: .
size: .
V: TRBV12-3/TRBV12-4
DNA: TGTGCCAGCAGTCGGGCCAACCTTGCCTTATACAATGAGCAGTTCTTC
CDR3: CASSRANLALYNEQFF

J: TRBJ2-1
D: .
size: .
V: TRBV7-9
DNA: TGTGCCAGCAGCCCATCAGTAGGAGCGTGGAATGAGCAGTTCTTC
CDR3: CASSPSVGAWNEQFF

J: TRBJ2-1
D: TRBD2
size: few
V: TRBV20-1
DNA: TGCAGTGCTAGAGATTTTGCGAGCGGGGCCTCTGCAACGAATGAGCAGTTCTTC
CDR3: CSARDFASGASATNEQFF

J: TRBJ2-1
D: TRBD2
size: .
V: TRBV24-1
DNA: TGTGCCACCAGTGTTGTAACTAGCGGGGGGTCCTACAATGAGCAGTTCTTC
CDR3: CATSVVTSGGSYNEQFF

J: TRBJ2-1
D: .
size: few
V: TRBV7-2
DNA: TGTGCCAGCAGCTCACCGGGACTTTCCTCTTACAATGAGCAGTTCTTC
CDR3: CASSSPGLSSYNEQFF

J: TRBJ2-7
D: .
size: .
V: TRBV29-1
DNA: TGCAGCGGGATAAGTCCGGCGGCAGGCTCAACCTACGAGCAGTACTTC
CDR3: CSGISPAAGSTYEQYF